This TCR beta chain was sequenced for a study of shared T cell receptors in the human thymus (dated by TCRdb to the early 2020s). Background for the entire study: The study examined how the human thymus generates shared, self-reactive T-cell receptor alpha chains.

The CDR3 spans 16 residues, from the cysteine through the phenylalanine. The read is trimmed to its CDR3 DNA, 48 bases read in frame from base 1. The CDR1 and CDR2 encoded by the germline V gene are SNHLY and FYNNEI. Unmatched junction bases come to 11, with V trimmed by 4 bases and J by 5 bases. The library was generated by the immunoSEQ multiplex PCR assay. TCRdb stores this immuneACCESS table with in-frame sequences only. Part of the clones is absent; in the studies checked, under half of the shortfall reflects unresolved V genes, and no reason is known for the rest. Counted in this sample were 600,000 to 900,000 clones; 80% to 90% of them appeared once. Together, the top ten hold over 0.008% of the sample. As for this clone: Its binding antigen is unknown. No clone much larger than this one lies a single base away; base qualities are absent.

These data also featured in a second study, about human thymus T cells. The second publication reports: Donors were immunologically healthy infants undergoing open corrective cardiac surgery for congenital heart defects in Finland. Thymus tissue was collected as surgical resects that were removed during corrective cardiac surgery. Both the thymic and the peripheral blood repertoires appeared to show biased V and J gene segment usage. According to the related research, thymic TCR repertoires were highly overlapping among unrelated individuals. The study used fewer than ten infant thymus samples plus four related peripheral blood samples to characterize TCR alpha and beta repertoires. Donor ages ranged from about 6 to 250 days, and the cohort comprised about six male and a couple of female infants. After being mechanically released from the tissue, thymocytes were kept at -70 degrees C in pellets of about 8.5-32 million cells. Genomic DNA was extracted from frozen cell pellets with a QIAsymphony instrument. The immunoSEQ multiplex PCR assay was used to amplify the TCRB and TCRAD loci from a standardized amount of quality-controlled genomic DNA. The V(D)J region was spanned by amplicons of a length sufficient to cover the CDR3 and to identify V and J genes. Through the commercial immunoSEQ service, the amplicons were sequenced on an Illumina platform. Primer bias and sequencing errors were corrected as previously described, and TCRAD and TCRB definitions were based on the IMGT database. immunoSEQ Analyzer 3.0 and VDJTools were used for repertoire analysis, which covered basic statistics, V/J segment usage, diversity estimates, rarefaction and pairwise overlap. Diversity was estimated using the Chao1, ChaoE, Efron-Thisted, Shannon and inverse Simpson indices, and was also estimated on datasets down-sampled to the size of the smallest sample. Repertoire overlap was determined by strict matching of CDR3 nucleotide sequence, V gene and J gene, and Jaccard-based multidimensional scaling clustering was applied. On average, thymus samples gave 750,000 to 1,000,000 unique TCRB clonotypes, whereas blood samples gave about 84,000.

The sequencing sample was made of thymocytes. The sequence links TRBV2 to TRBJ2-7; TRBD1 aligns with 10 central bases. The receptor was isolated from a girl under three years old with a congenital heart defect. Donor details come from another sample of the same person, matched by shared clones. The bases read TGTGCCAGCAGTGTAATTGGGGACAGGGGAGATGACGAGCAGTACTTC. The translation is CASSVIGDRGDDEQYF.